Following are 2 T cell receptor beta chains from one sample sequenced in a study of blood T cell repertoires in COVID-19. Produced via immunoSEQ multiplex PCR; TCRdb's table is partial and in-frame only. The sample shows approximately 19,000 clones, roughly 89% of them seen only once. Sequenced: peripheral blood. Source of these receptors: a human donor in a cohort sampled during active COVID-19.

The chain uses TRBV18 and TRBJ2-3; 10 bases fit TRBD1. Germline CDR1 and CDR2: KGHSH and LQKENI. The CDR3 spans 15 residues. V lost 3 bases to trimming and J lost 5 bases; unmatched junction nucleotides: 5. The CDR3 region has the DNA TGTGCCAGCTCACCGGGACAGGGGAACGGAGATACGCAGTATTTT. This sequence encodes CASSPGQGNGDTQYF.

The chain has TRBV27 and TRBJ2-1, with 10 positions matching TRBD1. The CDR3 totals 16 residues. Germline lookup yields CDR1 MNHEY and CDR2 SMNVEV (reference sequence). The V and J ends lost 5 bases and 2 bases, in that order; junction bases with no gene match: 6. As DNA, the CDR3 is TGTGCCAGCAGTCTCGGGACAGGGGTTCCCTACAATGAGCAGTTCTTC. Translating it yields CASSLGTGVPYNEQFF.